The 13 T cell receptor beta chains in this list originate from one sample, sequenced in a study of shared clonotypes between healthy human individuals. Measured with immunoSEQ multiplex PCR; TCRdb has only the in-frame clones, and not every one. Here the sample spans some 470,000 clones, over 65% being singletons. Material: PBMCs. These receptors came from a woman aged 40 to 55 in good health. Some clones in this sample may be carry-over from other donors' samples.

The CDR3 DNA follows: TGCGCCAGCAGCCAAGTGGGGGTTAGCTTTCGGCAGTTCTTC. It encodes CASSQVGVSFRQFF. This sequence joins TRBV4-1 and TRBJ2-1, with D perhaps being TRBD1 or TRBD2 (5 bases each). V gave up 1 base and J gave up 12 bases, with 16 bases separating them. The CDR3 is 14 residues long. From germline, CDR1 is MGHRA and CDR2 YSYEKL.

This clone was counted only a few times. CDR3 sequence reads: CASRYANTGELFF. CDR3 in DNA: TGTGCCAGCAGGTACGCGAACACCGGGGAGCTGTTTTTT. The chain combines TRBV25-1 with TRBJ2-2; no definite D call. This CDR3 has 13 amino acids. CDR1 is MGHDK and CDR2 is SYGVNS in the germline V gene. Trimming shortened V by 6 bases and J by 0 bases, and 5 bases separated the two germline ends.

This clone was detected only a few times. This CDR3 reads CARAGRWLSYNEQFF. CDR3 nucleotides: TGTGCCAGAGCCGGTCGGTGGCTCTCCTACAATGAGCAGTTCTTC. The chain has TRBV27 and TRBJ2-1; D gene uncertain. The germline V gene encodes CDR1 MNHEY and CDR2 SMNVEV (reference sequence). CDR3 length: 15 residues. V shed 9 bases and J shed 0 bases, with 15 bases lying between them.

This chain uses TRBV28 with TRBJ1-2; no firm D call. Trimming took off 1 base at V and 11 bases at J, with 14 bases between the two ends. Germline loops: CDR1 MDHEN, CDR2 SYDVKM. CDR3 length: 13 amino acids. The CDR3 sequence is CASSLSQAVGYTF. The CDR3 DNA follows: TGTGCCAGCAGTTTATCCCAGGCCGTAGGTTACACCTTC.

The chain links TRBV7-8 to TRBJ1-4; 7 bases align to TRBD1. CDR1 is SGHVS and CDR2 is FQNEAQ in the germline V gene. Trimming took 6 bases from V and 8 from J; bases not matched to a gene: 12. The CDR3 has 15 amino acids. The CDR3 loop reads CASRTGTAAPEKLFF. The DNA of the CDR3 is TGTGCCAGCAGAACAGGGACAGCAGCTCCCGAAAAACTGTTTTTT.

V and J are TRBV30 and TRBJ2-3; 11 nucleotides match TRBD2. The CDR3 extends over 18 amino acids. Per germline, CDR1 GTSNPN and CDR2 SVGIG (reference sequence). J was trimmed by 2 bases and V by 1 base; bases with no gene match: 11. The CDR3 nucleotides read TGTGCCTGGAGTGCCGGGACTAGCGGATTTACTTCCACAGATACGCAGTATTTT. Protein: CAWSAGTSGFTSTDTQYF.

This chain connects TRBV27 to TRBJ2-5; 9 bases are shared with TRBD2. V was clipped by 5 bases and J by 4 bases; unmatched bases: 11. Germline CDR1 and CDR2: MNHEY and SMNVEV (reference sequence). This CDR3 comprises 16 residues. The CDR3 region is CASSPLAGGPRETQYF. CDR3 coding DNA: TGTGCCAGCAGTCCCCTCGCGGGAGGGCCGAGAGAGACCCAGTACTTC.

J is TRBJ2-7 and V is TRBV10-1; 7 bases map to TRBD2. Trimming at V came to 6 bases and at J to 0 bases, leaving 11 bases not matched to a gene. Germline CDR1 is WNHNN and CDR2 is SYGVQD (reference sequence). CDR3 size: 16 residues. DNA for the CDR3: TGCGCCAGCAGCGCCGGCTTAGCGGGTCACTCCTACGAGCAGTACTTC. It translates to CASSAGLAGHSYEQYF.

The chain combines TRBV18 with TRBJ1-2; 7 bases line up with TRBD1. From germline, CDR1 is KGHSH and CDR2 LQKENI. The CDR3 consists of 14 residues. V trimming: 2 bases; J trimming: 7 bases; junction bases outside the gene matches: 7. CDR3 sequence reads: CASSPGDRERGYTF. CDR3 nucleotide sequence: TGTGCCAGCTCACCAGGGGACAGAGAACGTGGCTACACCTTC.

This chain links TRBV5-1 with TRBJ2-5; the match to TRBD1 covers 8 bases. The germline V gene has CDR1 SGHRS and CDR2 YFSETQ. V gave up 0 bases and J gave up 0 bases; unmatched junction bases: 4. This CDR3 is built from 16 residues. The CDR3 protein is CASSLVGQGNQETQYF. As DNA, the CDR3 is TGCGCCAGCAGCTTGGTTGGACAGGGAAACCAAGAGACCCAGTACTTC.

The CDR3 DNA follows: TGTGCCATCGAATCCGGGACTAGCGGGACCTATGAGCAGTTCTTC. Protein sequence: CAIESGTSGTYEQFF. V gene TRBV10-3 combines with J gene TRBJ2-1; 13 bases align to TRBD2. This CDR3 is 15 amino acids long. Germline V CDR1 and CDR2: ENHRY, SYGVKD. The V and J ends lost 8 bases and 8 bases, in that order; junction bases with no gene match: 9.

DNA of the CDR3: TGTGCCAGCAGGCTACAGGGAAACGGGGAGCTGTTTTTT. Translated: CASRLQGNGELFF. The genes are TRBV6-5 and TRBJ2-2; maybe TRBD1 (6 bases). Germline assignment: CDR1 MNHEY and CDR2 SVGAGI. V was pared by 6 bases and J by 7 bases, with 12 bases between. The CDR3 loop spans 13 amino acids.

This clone was seen at least ten times. The junction shows a germline mismatch at one end, possibly a read error. The chain couples TRBV6-1 to TRBJ1-5; D not resolved. The CDR3 runs 10 residues. The germline CDR1 and CDR2 sequences are MNHNS and SASEGT. The CDR3 loop is CASGEGSPHF. As DNA, the CDR3 is TGTGCCAGCGGTGAAGGGTCGCCGCATTTT.